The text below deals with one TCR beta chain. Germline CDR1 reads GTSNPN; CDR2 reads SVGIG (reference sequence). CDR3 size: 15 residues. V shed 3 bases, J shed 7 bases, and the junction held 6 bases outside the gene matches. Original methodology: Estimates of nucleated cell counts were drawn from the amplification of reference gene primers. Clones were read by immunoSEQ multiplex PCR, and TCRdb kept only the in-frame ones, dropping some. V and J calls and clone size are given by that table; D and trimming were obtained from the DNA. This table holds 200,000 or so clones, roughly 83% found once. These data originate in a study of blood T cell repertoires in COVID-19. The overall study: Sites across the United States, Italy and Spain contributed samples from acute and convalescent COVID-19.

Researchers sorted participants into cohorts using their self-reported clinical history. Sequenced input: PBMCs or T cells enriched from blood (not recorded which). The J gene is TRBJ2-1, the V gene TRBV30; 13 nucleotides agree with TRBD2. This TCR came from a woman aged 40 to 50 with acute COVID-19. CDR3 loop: CAWRGTSGIRNEQFF. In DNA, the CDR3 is TGTGCCTGGAGGGGGACTAGCGGGATAAGGAATGAGCAGTTCTTC.